This TCR beta chain was sequenced during a study of CD8 T cells in Susac syndrome. The RNA, 0.5 to 1 ug, was put through reverse transcription using random hexamers. Amplification of TCR beta CDR3 was carried out by immunoSEQ multiplex PCR, which covered 54 Vbeta and 13 Jbeta segments. TCRdb itself ran the immunoSEQ multiplex PCR reads through MiXCR, one entry per CDR3 protein. This table has 27,000 or so distinct CDR3 sequences, roughly 94% appearing once. V was trimmed by 7 bases and J by 4 bases, leaving 12 bases between them. This CDR3 has 12 amino acids. Germline V CDR1 and CDR2: SQVTM, ANQGSEA. V gene TRBV29-1 combines with J gene TRBJ2-3; D gene ambiguous. The sequenced material came from CD8+ T cells from PBMCs. This TCR came from a human donor in good health. The CDR3 DNA sequence: TGCAGCGACAGCCGGACGGCAGATACGCAGTATTTT. Translating it yields CSDSRTADTQYF.